This T cell receptor (beta chain) was recovered during a study of control samples from healthy donors and cancer patients. The CDR3 sequence is 15 residues long. Per the germline V gene, CDR1 is SGHDT and CDR2 is YYEEEE. Trimming cost V 2 bases and J 3 bases; bases outside gene matches: 5. Sequencing was performed with immunoSEQ multiplex PCR; in TCRdb, only in-frame clones are kept and a portion is missing. The data hold more than 85,000 clones, with just over 90% observed a single time. The genes are TRBV5-6 and TRBJ2-3; 8 bases are shared with TRBD2. The receptor was derived from a human donor in good health. The donor label of this sample is uncertain. The source material was blood. The CDR3: CASSLRGGPTDTQYF. CDR3 nucleotides: TGTGCCAGCAGCTTACGGGGGGGCCCGACAGATACGCAGTATTTT. The full variable domain, in which reference TRBV5-6 and TRBJ2-3 provide the parts outside the CDR3, is DAGVTQSPTHLIKTRGQQVTLRCSPKSGHDTVSWYQQALGQGPQFIFQYYEEEERQRGNFPDRFSGHQFPNYSSELNVNALLLGDSALYLCASSLRGGPTDTQYFGPGTRLTVL.